Listed here are 24 T cell receptor beta chains from one sample, sequenced in a study of a mutant IDH1 vaccine in newly diagnosed glioma. These receptors are not linked to any known antigen. Using immunoSEQ multiplex PCR, the repertoire was profiled, and TCRdb retains in-frame clones only, with some absent. The table has tens of thousands of clones, approximately 84% seen once. Regarding time point: week 11, during vaccination. Each dose delivered 300 ug of mutant IDH1 20-mer peptide subcutaneously with imiquimod. The sequencing here drew on PBMCs, taken from a glioma patient whose treatment included an IDH1 peptide vaccine. These receptors were obtained from a woman between 45 and 65 years old with glioma.

V gene TRBV27 combines with J gene TRBJ1-1; D gene ambiguous. Germline V CDR1 and CDR2: MNHEY, SMNVEV (reference sequence). The CDR3 spans 15 residues. V was pared by 11 bases and J by 0 bases, with 19 bases between. CDR3 nucleotide sequence: TGTGCCTGCCGTGTAGGGATGTTCTTGAACACTGAAGCTTTCTTT. Translation: CACRVGMFLNTEAFF.

The J gene is TRBJ1-1, the V gene TRBV5-1; TRBD1 might be the D (6 bases). The V end lost 0 bases, the J end lost 3 bases, and 9 bases lay between the germline ends. The length of the CDR3 is 14 residues. The V gene's germline CDR1 is SGHRS and CDR2 YFSETQ. The CDR3 here is CASSLGGQDTEAFF. The CDR3 bases are TGCGCCAGCAGCTTGGGGGGGCAGGACACTGAAGCTTTCTTT.

This chain connects TRBV6-5 to TRBJ1-5; D is ambiguous. This CDR3 comprises 14 residues. Looked up from germline, CDR1 is MNHEY and CDR2 is SVGAGI. The V gene lost 0 bases and the J gene lost 7 bases, with 10 bases spanning the gap. The CDR3 sequence: CASSYSNVEQPQHF. The DNA for the CDR3 is TGTGCCAGCAGTTACTCGAACGTGGAACAGCCCCAGCATTTT.

The J gene is TRBJ2-2, the V gene TRBV6-5; D is unclear. V gave up 7 bases and J gave up 5 bases, with 11 bases separating them. The CDR3 extends over 13 amino acids. Germline loops: CDR1 MNHEY, CDR2 SVGAGI. Here the CDR3 reads CASINWATGELFF. CDR3 in DNA: TGTGCCAGCATTAATTGGGCTACCGGGGAGCTGTTTTTT.

The rearrangement links TRBV7-2 to TRBJ2-7; maybe TRBD1 (6 bases). Trimming left V 3 bases short and J 4 bases short, with 16 bases between. The CDR3 runs 15 residues. Germline CDR1 is SGHTA and CDR2 is FQGNSA. CDR3 in DNA: TGTGCCAGCAGCTTGCCCCCGGGACATAAATACGAGCAGTACTTC. Its translation: CASSLPPGHKYEQYF.

This chain connects TRBV6-6 to TRBJ1-1, with D perhaps matching TRBD1 (6 bases). This CDR3 has 13 residues. In germline, CDR1 is MNHNY, CDR2 SVGAGI (reference sequence). Trimming took 6 bases from V and 4 from J, leaving 12 bases between them. CDR3 coding DNA: TGTGCCAGCAGCCGCCTAGGGGGCACTGAAGCTTTCTTT. This translates into CASSRLGGTEAFF.

Of note for this clone: One end of the junction varies from germline; a read error may be responsible. CDR3 DNA: TGTGCCAGCAGTTTGGGCGGGTCTGGGGCCAACGTCCTGACTTTC. Translation gives CASSLGGSGANVLTF. The V call is TRBV5-4, the J call TRBJ2-6; tentative D call: TRBD2 (5 bases). The CDR3 extends over 15 amino acids. In germline, CDR1 is SGHNT, CDR2 YYREEE (reference sequence).

CDR3 sequence reads: CASSLVADQPQHF. The CDR3 DNA is TGTGCCAGCAGCTTAGTGGCGGATCAGCCCCAGCATTTT. The chain employs TRBV7-8 and TRBJ1-5; D is uncertain. Germline assignment: CDR1 SGHVS and CDR2 FQNEAQ. The V end was cut by 1 base, the J end by 5 bases, with 6 bases between. The CDR3 extends over 13 amino acids.

This clone was found once. This sequence joins TRBV7-2 and TRBJ1-3; D unresolved. The V end lost 1 base, the J end lost 8 bases, and 9 bases lay between the germline ends. CDR1 is SGHTA, CDR2 FQGNSA, per germline. This CDR3 comprises 13 residues. The CDR3: CASSLEREDTIYF. The CDR3, as DNA: TGTGCCAGCAGCTTAGAACGAGAAGACACCATATATTTT.

The chain recombines TRBV5-1 with TRBJ2-7; no reliable D call. This CDR3 contains 12 residues. The germline V gene has CDR1 SGHRS and CDR2 YFSETQ. Trimming pared 1 base from V and 3 bases from J, leaving 5 bases between. CDR3: CASSLTLYEQYF. CDR3 DNA: TGCGCCAGCAGCTTGACCCTCTACGAGCAGTACTTC. The full variable domain, in which reference TRBV5-1 and TRBJ2-7 provide the parts outside the CDR3, is KAGVTQTPRYLIKTRGQQVTLSCSPISGHRSVSWYQQTPGQGLQFLFEYFSETQRNKGNFPGRFSGRQFSNSRSEMNVSTLELGDSALYLCASSLTLYEQYFGPGTRLTVT.

The V call is TRBV27, the J call TRBJ2-7, with D perhaps given as TRBD1 or TRBD2 (5 bases each). CDR1 is MNHEY, CDR2 SMNVEV, per germline (reference sequence). Trimming removed 4 bases from V and 4 bases from J, with 8 bases in between. The CDR3 contains 12 residues. Here the CDR3 reads CASSWDGYEQYF. The CDR3 nucleotides read TGTGCCAGCAGTTGGGACGGGTACGAGCAGTACTTC.

The chain uses TRBV4-3 and TRBJ1-2; D remains unclear. Deletions cut 0 bases from V and 5 bases from J, with 13 bases between. The germline V gene encodes CDR1 LGHNA and CDR2 YSLEER. CDR3 length: 15 amino acids. The CDR3 loop reads CASSQDQGRLYGYTF. CDR3 nucleotide sequence: TGCGCCAGCAGCCAAGATCAAGGCAGACTTTATGGCTACACCTTC.

This rearrangement joins TRBV28 to TRBJ2-7; no definite D call. Germline V gene lookup returns CDR1 MDHEN and CDR2 SYDVKM. Trimming removed 5 bases from V and 4 bases from J, with 9 bases in between. CDR3 length: 12 residues. The CDR3 protein is CASSTPGYEQYF. CDR3 bases: TGTGCCAGCAGTACTCCAGGTTACGAGCAGTACTTC.

This sequence joins TRBV27 and TRBJ2-7; no clear D. Trimming stripped 0 bases from V and 6 bases from J, with 6 bases between. CDR1 MNHEY and CDR2 SMNVEV come from the germline V gene (reference sequence). The CDR3 sequence is 12 residues long. The CDR3 spells CASSLSIGEQYF. CDR3 DNA: TGTGCCAGCAGTTTATCTATAGGCGAGCAGTACTTC.

The gene calls are TRBV30 and TRBJ2-7; a possible D gene is TRBD2 (6 bases). Germline CDR1 and CDR2: GTSNPN and SVGIG (reference sequence). The CDR3 has 15 amino acids. Trimming removed 5 bases at V and 1 base at J, with 18 bases between. CDR3 bases: TGTGCCTGGGATCGGCGGGGTATTCGTTCCTACGAGCAGTACTTC. It codes for CAWDRRGIRSYEQYF.

The chain recombines TRBV2 with TRBJ2-3; D remains ambiguous. The V and J ends lost 5 bases and 2 bases respectively, with 8 bases between them. Germline V CDR1 and CDR2: SNHLY, FYNNEI. The CDR3 covers 13 residues. The CDR3 loop is CASSFRHTDTQYF. The DNA for the CDR3 is TGTGCCAGCAGTTTCAGACACACAGATACGCAGTATTTT.

V gene TRBV7-3 combines with J gene TRBJ2-5, with 8 positions matching TRBD1. This CDR3 contains 15 residues. J lost 5 bases, V lost 5 bases, and 10 bases had no gene match. Germline assignment: CDR1 SGHTA and CDR2 FQGTGA. The CDR3 coding sequence is TGTGCCAGCAGCCAGACAGGGGCAGGAGGGGAGACCCAGTACTTC. Amino acid sequence: CASSQTGAGGETQYF.

The V call is TRBV18, the J call TRBJ1-1; TRBD1 agrees at 9 bases. Germline-derived CDR1 and CDR2 are KGHSH and LQKENI. The CDR3 spans 16 residues. V lost 11 bases to trimming and J lost 4 bases; unmatched junction nucleotides: 17. CDR3 region: CASNPGQGVSGTEAFF. The CDR3 DNA reads TGTGCCTCAAATCCGGGACAGGGTGTATCGGGCACTGAAGCTTTCTTT.

This chain joins TRBV7-9 and TRBJ1-1; maybe TRBD1 (5 bases). Germline loops: CDR1 SEHNR, CDR2 FQNEAQ (reference sequence). The CDR3 runs to 12 residues. The germline V and J ends were trimmed by 11 bases and 4 bases, with 14 bases remaining between them. CDR3 DNA sequence: TGTGCCGGCTCGGGGGGGAGCACTGAAGCTTTCTTT. Encoded protein: CAGSGGSTEAFF.

J is TRBJ1-2 and V is TRBV10-3; the D is unclear. The CDR3 runs to 13 residues. V was shortened by 1 base and J by 6 bases, with 9 bases between the two germline ends. Germline V gives CDR1 ENHRY, CDR2 SYGVKD. CDR3 residues: CAISEYERNGYTF. CDR3 nucleotides: TGTGCCATCAGTGAGTACGAGAGAAATGGCTACACCTTC.

The chain has TRBV7-2 and TRBJ2-1, with 9 nucleotides matching TRBD2. V shed 4 bases and J 0 bases; nucleotides not matched to a gene: 4. The germline gives CDR1 SGHTA, CDR2 FQGNSA. The CDR3 has 16 residues. CDR3 protein: CASSSQAGGSYNEQFF. The CDR3 DNA reads TGTGCCAGCAGCTCGCAAGCGGGGGGCTCCTACAATGAGCAGTTCTTC.

V gene TRBV19 combines with J gene TRBJ1-5; no definite D call. Between the trimmed V and J ends, which lost 3 bases and 6 bases, there was a span of 9 bases. The CDR3 is made up of 13 amino acids. Germline CDR1 and CDR2: LNHDA and SQIVND (reference sequence). The CDR3 bases are TGTGCCAGTAGTATTGGGGTCGGTCAGCCCCAGCATTTT. It codes for CASSIGVGQPQHF. Combining the CDR3 with reference TRBV19 and TRBJ1-5 gives the whole variable domain DGGITQSPKYLFRKEGQNVTLSCEQNLNHDAMYWYRQDPGQGLRLIYYSQIVNDFQKGDIAEGYSVSREKKESFPLTVTSAQKNPTAFYLCASSIGVGQPQHFGDGTRLSIL.

The gene calls are TRBV6-1 and TRBJ1-2, with TRBD1 matching 7 bases. V lost 3 bases to trimming and J lost 5 bases; unmatched junction nucleotides: 6. CDR1 MNHNS and CDR2 SASEGT come from the germline V gene. This CDR3 is 14 amino acids long. The DNA of the CDR3 is TGTGCCAGCAGTGATCAGGGGGTAGGGTATGGCTACACCTTC. It codes for CASSDQGVGYGYTF.

This chain joins TRBV13 and TRBJ1-4, with a weak D call TRBD1 (6 bases). Germline V lookup: CDR1 PRHDT, CDR2 FYEKMQ (reference sequence). Trimming shortened V by 3 bases and J by 1 base, and 18 bases separated the two germline ends. CDR3 length equals 18 residues. The CDR3 DNA reads as TGTGCCAGCAGCTTTTCACAGGGAGGTTGGGGAACTAATGAAAAACTGTTTTTT. This encodes CASSFSQGGWGTNEKLFF.